The T cell receptor (beta chain) described here comes from a study of blood T cell repertoires in COVID-19. The assay was immunoSEQ multiplex PCR, and TCRdb's table has in-frame clones only and misses some. The sample includes under 200,000 clones, about 85% of them seen just once. This clone was seen once. CDR1 and CDR2 (germline): SGHDT, YYEEEE. The CDR3 totals 15 residues. Trimming removed 4 bases from V and 5 bases from J; junction bases left unmatched: 9. J is TRBJ2-5 and V is TRBV5-6; 9 bases are shared with TRBD1. The material sequenced was peripheral blood. This sequence was found in a man in his 60s with COVID-19, enrolled during active disease. The CDR3 nucleotides read TGTGCCAGCAGCGTCTGGACAGGGGTTGAGGAGACCCAGTACTTC. It encodes CASSVWTGVEETQYF.